This TCR beta chain was recorded in a study of T cell changes during pregnancy in multiple sclerosis. Only in-frame clones appear in the TCRdb table, and some are missing; sequencing was by immunoSEQ multiplex PCR. The sample lists more than 40,000 clones, 90% to 95% occurring once. In germline, CDR1 is MNHEY, CDR2 SVGAGI. V shed 6 bases and J shed 0 bases, with 9 bases lying between them. The CDR3 loop spans 14 amino acids. Sequenced material: CD4+ T cells from peripheral blood mononuclear cells, taken in the second trimester of pregnancy. The chain joins TRBV6-5 to TRBJ1-5, with a tentative D call TRBD1 (6 bases). The sequence derives from a female donor with multiple sclerosis, enrolled in a pregnancy study. The CDR3 protein is CASRDRHSNQPQHF. Written as DNA, the CDR3 is TGTGCCAGCAGAGACAGGCATAGCAATCAGCCCCAGCATTTT.